This T cell receptor beta chain was recovered during a study of shared clonotypes between healthy human individuals. This clone was counted at least ten times. Its antigen is still unknown. The method was immunoSEQ multiplex PCR; TCRdb's version includes in-frame clones alone and lacks a portion of them. The sample consists of approximately 110,000 clones, less than 80% of them appearing once. Trimming stripped 5 bases from V and 7 bases from J, with 12 bases between. Germline CDR1 is MNHEY and CDR2 is SMNVEV (reference sequence). The CDR3 spans 13 residues. Overall study findings and caveats: A few donors had 5% to 6% of their naive CD4 clonotypes in common. Relative to their counterparts shared across all four donors, non-shared clonotypes exhibited diminished generation probabilities.

This clonotype was sampled from a woman aged 30 to 39 in good health. The material sequenced was memory CD8+ T cells sorted from blood. Regarding subset: CD45RO+ cells pooled with CCR7-negative TemRA cells. This chain joins TRBV27 and TRBJ2-1; D not resolved. The CDR3 here is CASSLNFGNEQFF. The CDR3 bases are TGTGCCAGCAGTCTAAATTTTGGGAATGAGCAGTTCTTC.